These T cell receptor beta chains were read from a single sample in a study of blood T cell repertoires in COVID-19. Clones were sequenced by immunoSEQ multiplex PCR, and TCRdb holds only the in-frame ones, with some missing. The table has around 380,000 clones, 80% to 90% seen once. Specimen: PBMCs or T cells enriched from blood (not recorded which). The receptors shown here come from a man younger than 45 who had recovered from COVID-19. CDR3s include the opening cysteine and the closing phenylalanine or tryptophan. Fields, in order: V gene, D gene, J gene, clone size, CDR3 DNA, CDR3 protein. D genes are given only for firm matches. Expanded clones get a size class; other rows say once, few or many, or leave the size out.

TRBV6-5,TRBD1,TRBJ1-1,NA,TGTGCCAGCAGTTACTCGAACAGGGGGCAGGACACTGAAGCTTTCTTT,CASSYSNRGQDTEAFF
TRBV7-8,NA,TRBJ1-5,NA,TGTGCCAGCAGCTTAGTCTCGGGAGGCAATCAGCCCCAGCATTTT,CASSLVSGGNQPQHF
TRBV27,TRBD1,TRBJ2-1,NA,TGTGCCAGCAGCCGGGACAGGGTACACAATGAGCAGTTCTTC,CASSRDRVHNEQFF
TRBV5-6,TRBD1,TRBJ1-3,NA,TGTGCCAGCAGCTCGACAGGGGGCCCTGGAAACACCATATATTTT,CASSSTGGPGNTIYF
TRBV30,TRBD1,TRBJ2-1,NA,TGTGCCTGGAGTTCTGAGGGACAGGCCTACAATGAGCAGTTCTTC,CAWSSEGQAYNEQFF
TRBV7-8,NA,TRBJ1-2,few,TGTGCCAGCAGCTCACCAGGGTTAGCTAACTATGGCTACACCTTC,CASSSPGLANYGYTF
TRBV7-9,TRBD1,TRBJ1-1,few,TGTGCCTTGGGTTTTGACAGGGGGAACACTGAAGCTTTCTTT,CALGFDRGNTEAFF
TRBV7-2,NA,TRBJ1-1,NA,TGTGCCAGCAGCTTATTTAAGTCGGGTCGGAACACTGAAGCTTTCTTT,CASSLFKSGRNTEAFF
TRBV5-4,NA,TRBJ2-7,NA,TGTGCCAGCAGGAAGGACAGAACCTACGAGCAGTACTTC,CASRKDRTYEQYF
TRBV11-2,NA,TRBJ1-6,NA,TGTGCCAGCAGCTCCCTTACAGATTCACCCCTCCACTTT,CASSSLTDSPLHF
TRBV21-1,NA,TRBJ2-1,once,TGTGCCAGCAGCTTATCGACTAGCAGCGATGAGCAGTTCTTC,CASSLSTSSDEQFF
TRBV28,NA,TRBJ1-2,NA,TGTGCCAGCAGTCGTGAGTTCACTAACTATGGCTACACCTTC,CASSREFTNYGYTF
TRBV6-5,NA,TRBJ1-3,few,TGTGCCAGCAGTTACTCGCTAGGGGCGGGAAACACCATATATTTT,CASSYSLGAGNTIYF
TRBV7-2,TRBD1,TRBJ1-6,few,TGTGCCAGCAGCTCCATGGGACAGGGGAGTTCACCCCTCCACTTT,CASSSMGQGSSPLHF
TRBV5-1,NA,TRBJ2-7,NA,TGCGCCAGCAGCTTGGTTAAAGGTGCGGCCTACGAGCAGTACTTC,CASSLVKGAAYEQYF
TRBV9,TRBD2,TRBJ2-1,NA,TGTGCCAGCAGCGTAGCTCTAGCGGGGGAATACAATGAGCAGTTCTTC,CASSVALAGEYNEQFF
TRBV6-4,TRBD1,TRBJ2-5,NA,TGTGCCAGCAGGAAAAGAAGGGACAGGGCACGAGAGACCCAGTACTTC,CASRKRRDRARETQYF
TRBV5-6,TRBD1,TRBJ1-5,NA,TGTGCCAGCAGCTGGACAGGGGTTAGCAATCAGCCCCAGCATTTT,CASSWTGVSNQPQHF
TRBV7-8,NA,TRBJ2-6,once,TGTGCCAGCAGCTTTGACTATTCCGGGGCCAACGTCCTGACTTTC,CASSFDYSGANVLTF
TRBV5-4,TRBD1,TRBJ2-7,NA,TGTGCCAGCAGCTTTGACAGGGTCGCCTACGAGCAGTACTTC,CASSFDRVAYEQYF
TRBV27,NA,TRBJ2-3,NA,TGTGCCAGCAGGAACGGGGACAGGGCGGGGGGTAGCACAGATACGCAGTATTTT,CASRNGDRAGGSTDTQYF
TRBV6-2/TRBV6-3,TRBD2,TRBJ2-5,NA,TGTGCCAGCAGTTACAGGGCTAGCGGGGGCCGAGAAACCCAGTACTTC,CASSYRASGGRETQYF
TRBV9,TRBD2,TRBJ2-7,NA,TGTGCCAGCAGCGTAGACGGGGGGTCTATCGTCGAGCAGTACTTC,CASSVDGGSIVEQYF
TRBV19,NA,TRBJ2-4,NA,TGTGCCAGTAGTGACGGACAGCTTAACATTCAGTACTTC,CASSDGQLNIQYF
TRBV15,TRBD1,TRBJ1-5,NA,TGTGCCACCAGCCGGGGACAGGTTAATCAGCCCCAGCATTTT,CATSRGQVNQPQHF
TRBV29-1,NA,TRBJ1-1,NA,TGCAGCATTGGCGTCGGGGAATGGTACACTGAAGCTTTCTTT,CSIGVGEWYTEAFF
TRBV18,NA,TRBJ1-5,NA,TGTGCCAGCTCACCATCCAGGAGCAATCAGCCCCAGCATTTT,CASSPSRSNQPQHF
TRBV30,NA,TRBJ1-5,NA,TGTGCCTGGAGTGTACGAGGGAGGGACAATCAGCCCCAGCATTTT,CAWSVRGRDNQPQHF
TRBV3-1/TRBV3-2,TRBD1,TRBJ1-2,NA,TGTGCCAGCAGCCACGGGACAGGGGAGGAAGGCTACACCTTC,CASSHGTGEEGYTF
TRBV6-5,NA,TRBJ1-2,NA,TGTGCCAGCAGCGACAGCTATGGCTACACCTTC,CASSDSYGYTF
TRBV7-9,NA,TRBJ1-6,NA,TGTGCCAGCAGCCCAAGAGCTGTTACCAATTCACCCCTCCACTTT,CASSPRAVTNSPLHF
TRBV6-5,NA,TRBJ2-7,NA,TGTGCCAGCAGTACCACAGGGAGCTCCTACGAGCAGTACTTC,CASSTTGSSYEQYF
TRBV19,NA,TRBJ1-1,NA,TGTGCCAGTAGCTCCCCAAGCAAAATGAACACTGAAGCTTTCTTT,CASSSPSKMNTEAFF
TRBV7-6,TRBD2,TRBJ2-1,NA,TGTGCCAGCAGCTTAAGGGTAGCGGGGGGGCTGAATGAGCAGTTCTTC,CASSLRVAGGLNEQFF
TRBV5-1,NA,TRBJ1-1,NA,TGCGCCAGCAGCATACAGGGCGCAACTGAAGCTTTCTTT,CASSIQGATEAFF
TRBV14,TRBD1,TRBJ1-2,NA,TGTGCCAGCAGCCAAGTTTCGGGACAGGGGAACTATGGCTACACCTTC,CASSQVSGQGNYGYTF
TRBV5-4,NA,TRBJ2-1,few,TGTGCCAGCAGCGGGGGGACCCCCAATGAGCAGTTCTTC,CASSGGTPNEQFF
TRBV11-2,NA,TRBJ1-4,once,TGTGCCAGCAGCTTGGGGGCAGCCTTTAATGAAAAACTGTTTTTT,CASSLGAAFNEKLFF
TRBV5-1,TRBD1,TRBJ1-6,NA,TGCGCCAGCAGCTTGGAACAGGGGAATTCACCCCTCCACTTT,CASSLEQGNSPLHF
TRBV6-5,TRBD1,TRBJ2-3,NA,TGTGCCAGCAGGCCTCCGGGACAGGGGGTCGGTACGCAGTATTTT,CASRPPGQGVGTQYF
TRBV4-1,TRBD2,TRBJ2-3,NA,TGCGCCAGCAGCCGCCTAGCGGGGGGGCCAGATACGCAGTATTTT,CASSRLAGGPDTQYF
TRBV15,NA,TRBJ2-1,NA,TGTGCCACCAGCGGAACTTTAGCGGATGAGCAGTTCTTC,CATSGTLADEQFF
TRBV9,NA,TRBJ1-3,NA,TGTGCCAGCAGCGTTATAGGGGGGGCTGGAAACACCATATATTTT,CASSVIGGAGNTIYF
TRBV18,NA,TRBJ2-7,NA,TGTGCCAGCCGGACTAATCTAGCATCCGAGCAGTACTTC,CASRTNLASEQYF
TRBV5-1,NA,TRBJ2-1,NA,TGCGCCAGCAGCTTGGGCGCTAGTATGTACAATGAGCAGTTCTTC,CASSLGASMYNEQFF